A selection of T cell receptor beta chains follows, all from one sample in a study of PD-1 blockade in classical Hodgkin lymphoma. Only in-frame clones appear in the TCRdb table, and some are missing; sequencing was by immunoSEQ multiplex PCR. Of under 60,000 clones detected, about 89% appear once; the ten largest clones hold roughly 7%. The specimen comprised peripheral blood mononuclear cells (PBMCs), sampled before the fourth cycle of nivolumab. Receptors were obtained from a human donor with classical Hodgkin lymphoma. The CDR3 runs from the conserved cysteine through the conserved F or W. Each record gives: J gene, V gene, D gene, clone size, CDR3 protein, CDR3 DNA. D genes are given only for firm matches. A clone size is listed for some rows: how often the clone was seen (once, few, many), or a class if it is expanded.

TRBJ2-1,TRBV7-2,.,once,CASSPRPGANEQFF,TGTGCCAGCAGCCCTCGGCCGGGGGCCAATGAGCAGTTCTTC
TRBJ2-3,TRBV27,.,.,CASSLSWGGYGTDTQYF,TGTGCCAGCAGTTTATCTTGGGGTGGTTACGGCACAGATACGCAGTATTTT
TRBJ1-6,TRBV5-1,TRBD1,.,CASAPSDRGDSPLHF,TGCGCCAGCGCCCCAAGTGACAGGGGGGATTCACCCCTCCACTTT
TRBJ2-2,TRBV6-1,TRBD2,.,CASFRLAGGTGELFF,TGTGCCAGCTTCCGACTAGCGGGAGGCACCGGGGAGCTGTTTTTT
TRBJ2-7,TRBV13,.,.,CASSFGVYEQYF,TGTGCCAGCAGCTTTGGAGTCTACGAGCAGTACTTC
TRBJ2-7,TRBV28,.,once,CASRDVAYEQYF,TGTGCCAGCCGGGACGTAGCCTACGAGCAGTACTTC
TRBJ2-7,TRBV7-9,.,once,CASSPGTTSYEQYF,TGTGCCAGCAGCCCGGGGACAACCTCCTACGAGCAGTACTTC
TRBJ2-7,TRBV27,TRBD2,.,CASSSSTSGYEQYF,TGTGCCAGCAGTTCCTCGACTAGCGGCTACGAGCAGTACTTC
TRBJ1-1,TRBV19,.,.,CASRDRETEAFF,TGTGCCAGTAGGGACAGAGAAACTGAAGCTTTCTTT
TRBJ1-5,TRBV6-1,.,.,CASSPGFGSNQPQHF,TGTGCCAGCAGTCCAGGGTTCGGGAGCAATCAGCCCCAGCATTTT
TRBJ2-3,TRBV4-1,.,.,CASSQEDRVSTDTQYF,TGCGCCAGCAGCCAAGAGGACAGAGTTAGCACAGATACGCAGTATTTT
TRBJ1-5,TRBV10-3,.,.,CAISDLGGSQPQHF,TGTGCCATCAGTGACCTCGGGGGGAGTCAGCCCCAGCATTTT
TRBJ1-2,TRBV29-1,.,.,CSVEDRGGVYGYTF,TGCAGCGTTGAAGATCGAGGCGGGGTCTATGGCTACACCTTC
TRBJ1-5,TRBV6-1,.,few,CASSPVGGDQPQHF,TGTGCCAGCAGCCCGGTGGGGGGCGATCAGCCCCAGCATTTT
TRBJ1-2,TRBV28,.,.,CASSFRLNYGYTF,TGTGCCAGCAGTTTTAGGCTTAACTATGGCTACACCTTC
TRBJ2-2,TRBV6-4,.,.,CASSASSAGELFF,TGTGCCAGCAGTGCCAGTAGCGCCGGGGAGCTGTTTTTT
TRBJ1-1,TRBV15,.,once,CATSKRRLNTEAFF,TGTGCCACCAGCAAGAGACGGTTGAACACTGAAGCTTTCTTT
TRBJ2-1,TRBV28,TRBD2,.,CASRASGGHQYNEQFF,TGTGCCAGCAGGGCTAGCGGGGGCCACCAGTACAATGAGCAGTTCTTC
TRBJ2-4,TRBV6-5,TRBD1,.,CASSTTGGAKNIQYF,TGTGCCAGCAGTACGACAGGGGGGGCCAAAAACATTCAGTACTTC
TRBJ2-1,TRBV4-3,TRBD1,few,CASSQGDRVQGEEQFF,TGCGCCAGCAGCCAGGGGGACAGGGTACAGGGTGAGGAGCAGTTCTTC
TRBJ1-5,TRBV27,.,medium-sized,CASSLGSGSQPQHF,TGTGCCAGCAGTTTAGGTTCAGGGAGTCAGCCCCAGCATTTT
TRBJ2-7,TRBV10-3,.,.,CAISELRREQYF,TGTGCCATCAGTGAGTTGAGGAGGGAGCAGTACTTC
TRBJ2-1,TRBV27,TRBD1,once,CASSPRGLRSYNEQFF,TGTGCCAGCAGTCCAAGGGGGCTCCGCTCCTACAATGAGCAGTTCTTC
TRBJ2-7,TRBV19,.,.,CASSKPQKHYEQYF,TGTGCCAGTAGTAAACCACAGAAACACTACGAGCAGTACTTC
TRBJ2-6,TRBV19,.,.,CASSADRLSGANVLTF,TGTGCCAGTAGTGCCGACAGGCTCTCTGGGGCCAACGTCCTGACTTTC